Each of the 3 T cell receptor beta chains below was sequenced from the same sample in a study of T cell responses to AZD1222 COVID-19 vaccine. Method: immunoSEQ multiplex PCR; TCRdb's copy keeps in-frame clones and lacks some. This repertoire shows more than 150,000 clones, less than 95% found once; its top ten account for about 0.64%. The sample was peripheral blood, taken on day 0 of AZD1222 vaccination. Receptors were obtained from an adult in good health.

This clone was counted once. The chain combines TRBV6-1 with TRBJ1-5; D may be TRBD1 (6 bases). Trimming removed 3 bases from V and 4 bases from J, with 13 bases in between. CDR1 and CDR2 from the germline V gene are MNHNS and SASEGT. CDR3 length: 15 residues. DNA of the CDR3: TGTGCCAGCAGTGATACAGGGACGGCGAATCAGCCCCAGCATTTT. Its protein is CASSDTGTANQPQHF.

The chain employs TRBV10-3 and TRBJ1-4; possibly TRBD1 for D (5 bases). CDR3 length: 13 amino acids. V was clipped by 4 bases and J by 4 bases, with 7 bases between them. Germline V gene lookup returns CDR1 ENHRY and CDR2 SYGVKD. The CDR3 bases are TGTGCCATCAGTGGGGGCGTTAATGAAAAACTGTTTTTT. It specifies CAISGGVNEKLFF.

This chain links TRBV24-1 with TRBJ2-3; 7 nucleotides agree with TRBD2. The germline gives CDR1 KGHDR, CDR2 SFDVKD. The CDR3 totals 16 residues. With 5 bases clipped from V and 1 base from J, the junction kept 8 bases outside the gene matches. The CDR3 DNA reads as TGTGCCACCAGTGGGGGGAGGGGCGTCGGCACAGATACGCAGTATTTT. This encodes CATSGGRGVGTDTQYF.